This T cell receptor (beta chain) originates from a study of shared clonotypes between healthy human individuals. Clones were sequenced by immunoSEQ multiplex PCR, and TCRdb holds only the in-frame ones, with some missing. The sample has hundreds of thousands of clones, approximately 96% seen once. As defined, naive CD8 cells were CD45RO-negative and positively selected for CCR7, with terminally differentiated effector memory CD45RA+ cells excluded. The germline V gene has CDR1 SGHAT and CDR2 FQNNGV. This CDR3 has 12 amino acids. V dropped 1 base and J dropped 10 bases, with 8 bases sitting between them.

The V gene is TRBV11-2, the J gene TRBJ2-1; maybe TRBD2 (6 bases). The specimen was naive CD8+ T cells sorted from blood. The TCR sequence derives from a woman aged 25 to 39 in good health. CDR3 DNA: TGTGCCAGCAGCTTAGGCGGGAAGGAGCAGTTCTTC. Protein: CASSLGGKEQFF.